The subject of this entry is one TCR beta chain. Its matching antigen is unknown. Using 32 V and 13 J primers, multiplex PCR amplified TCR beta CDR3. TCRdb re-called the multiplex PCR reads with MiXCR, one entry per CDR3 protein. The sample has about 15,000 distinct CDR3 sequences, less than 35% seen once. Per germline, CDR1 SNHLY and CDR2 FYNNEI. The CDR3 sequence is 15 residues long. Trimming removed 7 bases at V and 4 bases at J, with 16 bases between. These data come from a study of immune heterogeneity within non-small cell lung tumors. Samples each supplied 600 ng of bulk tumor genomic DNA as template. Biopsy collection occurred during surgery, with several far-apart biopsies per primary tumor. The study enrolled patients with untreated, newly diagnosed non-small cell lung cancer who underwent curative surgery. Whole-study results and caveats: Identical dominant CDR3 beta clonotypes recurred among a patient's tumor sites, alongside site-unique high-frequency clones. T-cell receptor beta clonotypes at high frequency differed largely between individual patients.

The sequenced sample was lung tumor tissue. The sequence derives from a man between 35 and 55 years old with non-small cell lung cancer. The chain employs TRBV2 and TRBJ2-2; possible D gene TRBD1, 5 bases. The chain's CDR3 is CASTPGASGTGELFF. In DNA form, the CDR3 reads TGTGCCAGCACACCTGGGGCGTCGGGCACCGGGGAGCTGTTTTTT.